This is a list of T cell receptor beta chains from one sample in a study of blood T cell repertoires in COVID-19. The assay was immunoSEQ multiplex PCR, and TCRdb's table has in-frame clones only and misses some. The sample carries roughly 300,000 clones, approximately 91% recorded once. Sequencing was performed on peripheral blood. These receptors all come from a man aged 18 to 29 with active or convalescent COVID-19. CDR3s include the opening cysteine and the closing phenylalanine or tryptophan. Each record gives: D gene, J gene, V gene, clone size, CDR3 length, CDR3 protein, CDR3 DNA. The D gene is left open where the match is weak. Size is omitted from some rows. Given values are once, few, many or a class for expanded clones.

>-|TRBJ1-4|TRBV7-9|-|12
CASSLPPEKLFF
TGTGCCAGCAGCCTCCCCCCCGAAAAACTGTTTTTT
>-|TRBJ1-3|TRBV4-3|-|14
CASSQDTAGNTIYF
TGCGCCAGCAGCCAAGATACAGCTGGAAACACCATATATTTT
>TRBD2|TRBJ2-2|TRBV5-6|-|18
CASSLGPPGLANTGELFF
TGTGCCAGCAGCTTGGGTCCACCGGGACTAGCGAACACCGGGGAGCTGTTTTTT
>TRBD2|TRBJ2-5|TRBV4-1|-|16
CASSQDGTSGQETQYF
TGCGCCAGCAGCCAAGATGGGACTAGCGGCCAAGAGACCCAGTACTTC
>TRBD2|TRBJ2-1|TRBV6-5|-|15
CASSRSRTRAHEQFF
TGTGCCAGCAGCCGCTCCCGGACTAGAGCCCATGAGCAGTTCTTC
>TRBD1|TRBJ2-7|TRBV10-2|-|16
CASSEGRTGGSYEQYF
TGCGCCAGCAGTGAGGGGCGGACAGGGGGCTCCTACGAGCAGTACTTC
>-|TRBJ1-6|TRBV7-2|-|14
CASSLGLDNSPLHF
TGTGCCAGCAGCTTAGGGCTGGATAATTCACCCCTCCACTTT
>-|TRBJ1-1|TRBV5-5|-|14
CASSPRTVNTEAFF
TGTGCCAGCAGCCCGCGGACAGTGAACACTGAAGCTTTCTTT
>TRBD1|TRBJ2-7|TRBV7-8|-|13
CASSSGTGSEQYF
TGTGCCAGCAGCTCCGGGACAGGGTCCGAGCAGTACTTC
>-|TRBJ1-3|TRBV4-1|-|14
CASTPGRGGNTIYF
TGCGCCAGCACCCCCGGAAGGGGAGGAAACACCATATATTTT
>-|TRBJ1-6|TRBV12-3/TRBV12-4|-|12
CASSRLDSPLHF
TGTGCCAGCAGTAGACTGGATTCACCCCTCCACTTT
>-|TRBJ1-3|TRBV21-1|-|16
CASSNRQVRSGNTIYF
TGTGCCAGCAGCAACAGACAGGTCCGCTCTGGAAACACCATATATTTT
>-|TRBJ2-1|TRBV7-9|-|16
CASSPGGPSSYNEQFF
TGTGCCAGCAGCCCGGGGGGCCCGAGCTCCTACAATGAGCAGTTCTTC
>-|TRBJ1-1|TRBV4-3|-|14
CASSPSLGNTEAFF
TGCGCCAGCAGCCCAAGTCTAGGGAACACTGAAGCTTTCTTT
>-|TRBJ2-1|TRBV9|-|12
CASGETGNEQFF
TGTGCCAGCGGGGAAACGGGGAATGAGCAGTTCTTC
>TRBD1|TRBJ2-5|TRBV11-2|once|15
CASSLDRGQGVSQYF
TGTGCCAGCAGCTTAGATCGGGGACAGGGGGTGAGCCAGTACTTC
>-|TRBJ1-1|TRBV18|few|15
CASSPLRQVNTEAFF
TGTGCCAGCTCACCGCTTCGACAGGTGAACACTGAAGCTTTCTTT
>TRBD1|TRBJ2-4|TRBV19|-|17
CASSRDRGRVGLNIQYF
TGTGCCAGTAGTAGGGACAGGGGGCGCGTAGGTTTAAACATTCAGTACTTC
>TRBD1|TRBJ1-4|TRBV6-5|-|15
CASSYGQGHNEKLFF
TGTGCCAGCAGTTACGGACAGGGGCATAATGAAAAACTGTTTTTT
>TRBD1|TRBJ1-4|TRBV7-2|-|13
CASSPFLQGELFF
TGTGCCAGCAGCCCATTCCTGCAGGGGGAACTGTTTTTT
>TRBD1|TRBJ1-2|TRBV6-6|-|14
CASRPDRGGYGYTF
TGTGCCAGCAGACCCGACAGGGGCGGCTATGGCTACACCTTC
>-|TRBJ2-2|TRBV7-9|-|15
CASSLGTQNTGELFF
TGTGCCAGCAGCTTAGGTACACAGAACACCGGGGAGCTGTTTTTT
>TRBD1|TRBJ2-1|TRBV7-7|-|14
CASSPGQSYNEQFF
TGTGCCAGCAGCCCGGGACAGTCCTACAATGAGCAGTTCTTC
>-|TRBJ1-1|TRBV7-9|-|19
CASSLAQIRGLTMNTEAFF
TGTGCCAGCAGCTTAGCTCAGATCAGGGGTCTAACCATGAACACTGAAGCTTTCTTT
>TRBD1|TRBJ2-7|TRBV6-6|-|14
CASCSGQGSYEQYF
TGTGCCAGCTGTTCGGGACAGGGATCCTACGAGCAGTACTTC
>TRBD2|TRBJ2-3|TRBV4-3|-|16
CASSQGFSGRADTQYF
TGCGCCAGCAGCCAAGGTTTCTCAGGGAGGGCAGATACGCAGTATTTT
>TRBD2|TRBJ2-5|TRBV6-4|-|15
CASSALAGAQETQYF
TGTGCCAGCAGTGCCCTAGCGGGGGCGCAAGAGACCCAGTACTTC
>TRBD1|TRBJ1-5|TRBV11-2|-|17
CASSLDGVGGGNQPQHF
TGTGCCAGCAGCTTAGATGGGGTAGGGGGCGGCAATCAGCCCCAGCATTTT
>TRBD1|TRBJ1-2|TRBV5-1|-|17
CASSFRDRGNFVYGYTF
TGCGCCAGCAGCTTCAGAGACAGGGGGAACTTTGTATACGGCTACACCTTC